This T cell receptor (beta chain) emerged from a study of long-term antiretroviral therapy in people with HIV. Every one of the participants with HIV received treatment in the United States. With survey level as its setting, the immunoSEQ assay was v3.0. Samples were sequenced targeting roughly 40,000-50,000 T-cell genomes each. The table came from immunoSEQ multiplex PCR; TCRdb's copy has only in-frame clones and leaves some out. In the table there are roughly 33,000 clones, approximately 97% of which are singletons. The receptor's source is a young man with HIV. The starting material was unsorted PBMCs, obtained 6.9 years after starting antiretroviral therapy.

In DNA, the CDR3 is TGCGCCAGCAGGGGTAGGACAGGGATCTCCTACGAGCAGTACTTC. Protein: CASRGRTGISYEQYF. The V and J genes are TRBV10-2 and TRBJ2-7, with 8 bases lining up with TRBD1. The J segment lost 0 bases and the V segment lost 6 bases, leaving 7 bases of the junction unmatched. The CDR3 is 15 residues long. Germline CDR1 reads WSHSY; CDR2 reads SAAADI.